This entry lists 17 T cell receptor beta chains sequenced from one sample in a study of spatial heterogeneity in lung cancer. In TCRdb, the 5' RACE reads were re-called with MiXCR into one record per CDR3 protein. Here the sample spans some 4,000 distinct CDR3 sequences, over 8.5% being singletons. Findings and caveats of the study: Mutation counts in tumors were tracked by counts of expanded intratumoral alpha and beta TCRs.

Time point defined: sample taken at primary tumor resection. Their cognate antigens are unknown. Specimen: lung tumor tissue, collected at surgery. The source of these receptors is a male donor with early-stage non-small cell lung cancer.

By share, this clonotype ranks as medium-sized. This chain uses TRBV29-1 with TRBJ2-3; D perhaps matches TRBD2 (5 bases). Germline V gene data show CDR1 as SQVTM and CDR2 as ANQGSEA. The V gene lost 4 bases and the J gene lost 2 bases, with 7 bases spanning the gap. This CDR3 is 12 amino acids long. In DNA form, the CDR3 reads TGCAGCGTTGTGAGGGACACAGATACGCAGTATTTT. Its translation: CSVVRDTDTQYF.

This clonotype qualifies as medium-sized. CDR3 in DNA: TGCGCCAGCAGATACACCCCCCAGGATGGCTACACCTTC. It codes for CASRYTPQDGYTF. The chain recombines TRBV5-1 with TRBJ1-2, with D unresolved. CDR1 SGHRS and CDR2 YFSETQ come from the germline V gene. V dropped 5 bases and J dropped 6 bases, with 14 bases sitting between them. CDR3 length: 13 residues.

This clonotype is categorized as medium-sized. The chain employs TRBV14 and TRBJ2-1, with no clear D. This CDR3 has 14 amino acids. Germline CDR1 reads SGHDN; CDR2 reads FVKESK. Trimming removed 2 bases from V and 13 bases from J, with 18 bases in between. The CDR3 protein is CASSQLRLTSFQFF. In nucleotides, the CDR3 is TGTGCCAGCAGCCAATTACGCCTCACTTCGTTCCAGTTCTTC.

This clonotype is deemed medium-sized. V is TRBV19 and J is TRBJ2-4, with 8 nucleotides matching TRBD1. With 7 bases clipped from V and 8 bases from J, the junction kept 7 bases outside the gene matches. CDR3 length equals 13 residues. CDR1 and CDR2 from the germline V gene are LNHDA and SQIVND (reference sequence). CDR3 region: CASTATGAHIQYF. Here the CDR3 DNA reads TGTGCCAGTACCGCGACAGGGGCTCACATTCAGTACTTC.

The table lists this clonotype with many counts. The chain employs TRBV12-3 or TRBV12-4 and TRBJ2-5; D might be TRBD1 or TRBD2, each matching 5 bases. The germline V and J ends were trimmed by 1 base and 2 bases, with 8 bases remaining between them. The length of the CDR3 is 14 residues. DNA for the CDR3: TGTGCCAGCAGTTTAGGAGGGGTACAAGAGACCCAGTACTTC. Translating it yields CASSLGGVQETQYF.

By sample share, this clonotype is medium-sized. The CDR3 sequence is CASSRRTGNTGELFF. In DNA, the CDR3 is TGTGCCAGCAGCCGCAGGACAGGGAACACCGGGGAGCTGTTTTTT. The chain recombines TRBV12-3 or TRBV12-4 with TRBJ2-2, with 7 bases matching TRBD1. Germline trimming cut 6 bases from V and 1 base from J; bases unmatched to any gene: 5. CDR3 size: 15 residues.

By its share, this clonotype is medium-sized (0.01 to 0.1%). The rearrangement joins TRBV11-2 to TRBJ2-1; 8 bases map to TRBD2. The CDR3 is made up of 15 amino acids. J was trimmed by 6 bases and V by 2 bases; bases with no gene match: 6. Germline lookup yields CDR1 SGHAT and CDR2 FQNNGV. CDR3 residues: CASSLQAGGFNEQFF. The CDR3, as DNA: TGTGCCAGCAGCTTACAGGCGGGGGGATTCAATGAGCAGTTCTTC.

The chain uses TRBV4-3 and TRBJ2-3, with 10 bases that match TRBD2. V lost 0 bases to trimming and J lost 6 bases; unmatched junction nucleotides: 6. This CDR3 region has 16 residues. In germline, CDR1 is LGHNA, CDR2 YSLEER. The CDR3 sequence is CASSQEASGGGDTQYF. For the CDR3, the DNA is TGCGCCAGCAGCCAAGAAGCTAGCGGGGGCGGGGATACGCAGTATTTT.

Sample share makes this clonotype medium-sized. The CDR3 sequence is CATGTGTGRKSGELFF. CDR3 bases: TGTGCCACTGGGACCGGGACAGGGAGGAAAAGCGGGGAGCTGTTTTTT. The rearrangement links TRBV10-3 to TRBJ2-2; 9 nucleotides match TRBD1. V trimming: 10 bases; J trimming: 7 bases; junction bases outside the gene matches: 16. Germline CDR1 is ENHRY and CDR2 is SYGVKD. There are 16 residues in the CDR3.

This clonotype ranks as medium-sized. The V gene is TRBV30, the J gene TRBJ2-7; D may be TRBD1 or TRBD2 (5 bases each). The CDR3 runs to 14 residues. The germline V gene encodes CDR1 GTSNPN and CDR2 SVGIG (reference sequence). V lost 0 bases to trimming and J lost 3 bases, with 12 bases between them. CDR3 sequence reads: CAWSVGASIYEQYF. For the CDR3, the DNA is TGTGCCTGGAGTGTAGGGGCTAGCATCTACGAGCAGTACTTC.

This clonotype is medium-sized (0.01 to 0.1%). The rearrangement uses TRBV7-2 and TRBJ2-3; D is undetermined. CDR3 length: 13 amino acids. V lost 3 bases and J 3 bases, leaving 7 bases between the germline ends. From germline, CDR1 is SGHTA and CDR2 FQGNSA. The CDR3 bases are TGTGCCAGCAGCTTCTTTGGTACAGATACGCAGTATTTT. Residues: CASSFFGTDTQYF.

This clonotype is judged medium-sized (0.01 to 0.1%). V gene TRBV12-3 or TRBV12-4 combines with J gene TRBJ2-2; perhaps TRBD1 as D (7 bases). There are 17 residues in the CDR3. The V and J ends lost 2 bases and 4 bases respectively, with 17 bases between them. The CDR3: CASSLREEGATTGELFF. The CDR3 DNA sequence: TGTGCCAGCAGTTTAAGAGAGGAGGGGGCGACCACCGGGGAGCTGTTTTTT.

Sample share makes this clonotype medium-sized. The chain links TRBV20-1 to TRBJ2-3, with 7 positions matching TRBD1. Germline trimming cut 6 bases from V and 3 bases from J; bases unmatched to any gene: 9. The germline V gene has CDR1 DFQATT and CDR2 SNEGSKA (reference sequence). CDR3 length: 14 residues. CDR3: CSALDRVTTDTQYF. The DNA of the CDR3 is TGCAGTGCCCTTGACAGGGTAACGACAGATACGCAGTATTTT.

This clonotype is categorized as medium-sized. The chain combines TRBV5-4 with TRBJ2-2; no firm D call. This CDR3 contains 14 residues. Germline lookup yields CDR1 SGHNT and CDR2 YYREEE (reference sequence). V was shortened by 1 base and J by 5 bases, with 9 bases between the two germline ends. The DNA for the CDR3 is TGTGCCAGCAGCTTGTTGGGCGAAACCGGGGAGCTGTTTTTT. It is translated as CASSLLGETGELFF.

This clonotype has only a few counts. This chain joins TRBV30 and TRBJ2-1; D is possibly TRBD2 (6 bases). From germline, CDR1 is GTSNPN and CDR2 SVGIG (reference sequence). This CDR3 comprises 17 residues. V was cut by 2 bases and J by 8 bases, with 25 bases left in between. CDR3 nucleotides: TGTGCCTGGAGTCCTGGGACCCCGGGACTCTCAGTCGATGAGCAGTTCTTC. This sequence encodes CAWSPGTPGLSVDEQFF.

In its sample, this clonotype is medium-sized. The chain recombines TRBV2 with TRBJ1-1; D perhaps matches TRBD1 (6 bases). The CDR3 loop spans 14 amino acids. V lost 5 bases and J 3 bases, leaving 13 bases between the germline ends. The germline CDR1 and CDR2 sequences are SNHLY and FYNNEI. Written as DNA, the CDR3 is TGTGCCAGCAGTAAGACAGGTTGGGACACTGAAGCTTTCTTT. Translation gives CASSKTGWDTEAFF.

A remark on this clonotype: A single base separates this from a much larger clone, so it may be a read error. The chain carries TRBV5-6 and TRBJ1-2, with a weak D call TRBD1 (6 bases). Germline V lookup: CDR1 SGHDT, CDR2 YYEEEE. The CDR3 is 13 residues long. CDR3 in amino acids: CASRDRIRYGYSF. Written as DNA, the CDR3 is TGTGCCAGCAGAGACAGGATCCGCTATGGCTACTCCTTC.